These T cell receptor beta chains were read from a single sample in a study of human T cells and chemical hapten exposure. TCRdb reprocessed the RACE reads via MiXCR and lists one record per CDR3 protein. Among just over 95,000 distinct CDR3 sequences, around 25% were seen once, and the ten largest hold under 13%. Source: whole blood, taken in connection with sensitization to the hapten diphenylcyclopropenone (DPC). The receptor source for this set is a man aged 35-49 years with alopecia areata. Some clones in this sample may be carry-over from other donors' samples. Each CDR3 is given with its conserved first and last residue. The D gene is left open where the match is weak. The size of a clone is reported for some rows only, either as once, few or many, or as a class for expanded clones.

clone_size	d_call	j_call	v_call	cdr3_nt	cdr3_aa
few	NA	TRBJ2-1	TRBV18	TGTGCCAGCTCACCCGAGCCCAGGGGTACCTCCTACAATGAGCAGTTCTTC	CASSPEPRGTSYNEQFF
many	TRBD1	TRBJ1-5	TRBV7-8	TGTGCCAGCAGCTTAACAGGGGAGCAGCCCCAGCATTTT	CASSLTGEQPQHF
few	TRBD1	TRBJ1-1	TRBV6-5	TGTGCCAGCAGCCCCGAGGGACAGGCCAACACTGAAGCTTTCTTT	CASSPEGQANTEAFF
NA	NA	TRBJ1-1	TRBV15	TGTGCCACCAGCAGAGACCTCTTTAGGGCTAACACTGAAGCTTTCTTT	CATSRDLFRANTEAFF
few	NA	TRBJ2-7	TRBV12-3/TRBV12-4	TGTGCCAGCAGTTTCACCACAACCCTAGAGCAGTACTTC	CASSFTTTLEQYF
few	NA	TRBJ2-5	TRBV20-1	TGCAGTGCCAAAGACAGGGTAGGAGGGGAGACCCAGTACTTC	CSAKDRVGGETQYF
NA	TRBD1	TRBJ1-5	TRBV28	TGTGCCAGCAGTTTCGGCAGGGGGCGCGAATTTAATCAGCCCCAGCATTTT	CASSFGRGREFNQPQHF
NA	NA	TRBJ2-1	TRBV15	TGTGCCACCAGCATTGTGGACAATGAGCAGTTCTTC	CATSIVDNEQFF
once	TRBD2	TRBJ2-5	TRBV5-4	TGTGCCAGCAGCCCGGAGGTACTAGCGGGAAAAGAGACCCAGTACTTC	CASSPEVLAGKETQYF
NA	TRBD2	TRBJ2-3	TRBV5-4	TGTGCCAGCAGCCCGGACGGACTAGCAGATACGCAGTATTTT	CASSPDGLADTQYF
few	TRBD2	TRBJ2-1	TRBV4-2	TGTGCCAGCAGCCAAGTGGCTTTAAATAGCGGGTTTCACAATGAGCAGTTCTTC	CASSQVALNSGFHNEQFF
NA	TRBD1	TRBJ1-4	TRBV12-3/TRBV12-4	TGTGCCAGCAGACGGGACAGGGTTAATGAAAAACTGTTTTTT	CASRRDRVNEKLFF
few	TRBD1	TRBJ2-1	TRBV19	TGTGCCAGTAGTATCTTGGACAGGGGGCTCCGCAATGAGCAGTTCTTC	CASSILDRGLRNEQFF
NA	TRBD2	TRBJ2-7	TRBV7-2	TGTGCCAGCAGCCCCCGGGCTCTAGCGGGAGGGCCTACCTACGAGCAGTACTTC	CASSPRALAGGPTYEQYF
NA	TRBD2	TRBJ2-7	TRBV20-1	TGCAGTGCTATAGCGGGAGAGACCGAGCAGTACTTC	CSAIAGETEQYF
NA	NA	TRBJ2-1	TRBV20-1	TGCAGCGGGGTGGGCGGGGGCCCCTACAATGAGCAGTTCTTC	CSGVGGGPYNEQFF
NA	NA	TRBJ2-4	TRBV5-1	TGCGCCAGCAGCTTGGACGTAGGGGAAAACATTCAGTACTTC	CASSLDVGENIQYF
NA	TRBD1	TRBJ1-5	TRBV6-6	TGTGCCAGCAGGGGGGGGCAGGGGGAGACCCAGCCCCAGCATTTT	CASRGGQGETQPQHF
NA	NA	TRBJ1-5	TRBV21-1	TGTGCCAGCACAGGGTACCAGCCCCAGCATTTT	CASTGYQPQHF
NA	TRBD2	TRBJ2-1	TRBV6-5	TGTGCCAGCAGTTACTCGTATGGGACTAGGGCCCAAAATGAGCAGTTCTTC	CASSYSYGTRAQNEQFF
NA	NA	TRBJ1-6	TRBV9	TGTGCCAGCAGCGTAGGGGGGCCTAATTCACCCCTCCACTTT	CASSVGGPNSPLHF
NA	TRBD2	TRBJ2-3	TRBV24-1	TGTGCCACCAGTGATGCCCCCTTAGCGGGAGGGCCCACAGATACGCAGTATTTT	CATSDAPLAGGPTDTQYF
NA	TRBD1	TRBJ2-5	TRBV4-2	TGTGCCAGCAGCAAAGACAGGGGGCGCCGGTTATTATACTTC	CASSKDRGRRLLYF
few	NA	TRBJ2-3	TRBV28	TGTGCCAGTCAAAGGCAAGGAGCGACAGATACGCAGTATTTT	CASQRQGATDTQYF
few	NA	TRBJ1-5	TRBV7-8	TGTGCCAGCAGCGAAATTGATCAGGGGAATCAGCCCCAGCATTTT	CASSEIDQGNQPQHF
NA	NA	TRBJ1-2	TRBV14	TGTGCCAGCAGCCAAGATATCTGGCGGCCGTATGGCTACACCTTC	CASSQDIWRPYGYTF
NA	NA	TRBJ1-3	TRBV6-5	TGTGCCAGCAGTTACTCCACAGTTGGAAACACCATATATTTT	CASSYSTVGNTIYF
NA	NA	TRBJ2-7	TRBV6-1	TGTGCCAGCACCACTGGTCCCAGCTCCTACGAGCAGTACTTC	CASTTGPSSYEQYF
NA	NA	TRBJ2-3	TRBV6-6	TGTGCCAGCAGGCGAGGAGATACGCAGTATTTT	CASRRGDTQYF
few	TRBD1	TRBJ1-5	TRBV20-1	TGCAGTGCTACTTTAATCTCGGGACAGGGAACCCAAGGGCCCCAGCATTTT	CSATLISGQGTQGPQHF
NA	TRBD2	TRBJ2-1	TRBV7-2	TGTGCCAGCAGCTTACATGGCGGGAGGATCTACAATGAGCAGTTCTTC	CASSLHGGRIYNEQFF
NA	NA	TRBJ1-6	TRBV5-1	TGCGCCAGCAGCTTGGTAGGGAACTATAATTCACCCCTCCACTTT	CASSLVGNYNSPLHF
NA	NA	TRBJ1-6	TRBV18	TGTGCCAGCTCACCCCTACAGGGAGGGCGCTCACCCCTCCACTTT	CASSPLQGGRSPLHF
NA	NA	TRBJ2-7	TRBV28	TGTGCCAGCAGTTTAAGGGGTGGCGGACAATGGGCCTACGAGCAGTACTTC	CASSLRGGGQWAYEQYF
few	NA	TRBJ1-1	TRBV29-1	TGCAGCGTTAACAGGGAAGGGTTGAACACTGAAGCTTTCTTT	CSVNREGLNTEAFF
NA	NA	TRBJ2-7	TRBV28	TGTGCCACCAGCGGGGACAGCTCCTACGAGCAGTACTTC	CATSGDSSYEQYF
NA	TRBD1	TRBJ1-1	TRBV20-1	TGCAGTGCTAGAAGACAGGGGTGGTCGAACACTGAAGCTTTCTTT	CSARRQGWSNTEAFF
NA	NA	TRBJ1-6	TRBV7-2	TGTGCCAGCAGCAAGGCCAGGGGAAATTCACCCCTCCACTTT	CASSKARGNSPLHF
NA	NA	TRBJ2-3	TRBV15	TGTGCCACCAGCTCCTACCCAGCGAGACCAAGCACAGATACGCAGTATTTT	CATSSYPARPSTDTQYF
NA	TRBD1	TRBJ1-6	TRBV10-3	TGTGCCATCAGCAGTGAGGACAGGGGTTCACCCCTCCACTTT	CAISSEDRGSPLHF
few	TRBD1	TRBJ1-2	TRBV7-2	TGTGCCAGCAGCTTAGAGGGACAGGTGCGAGGCTACACCTTC	CASSLEGQVRGYTF
few	NA	TRBJ1-5	TRBV12-3/TRBV12-4	TGTGCCAGCAGTTTAACGGCGGGCAATCAGCCCCAGCATTTT	CASSLTAGNQPQHF
NA	NA	TRBJ2-3	TRBV13	TGTGCCAGCAGCTTAAAATTACTAGTGAGTGATACGCAGTATTTT	CASSLKLLVSDTQYF
few	NA	TRBJ1-4	TRBV11-2	TGTGCCAGCAGCCCGCAATCACATCCAACTAATGAAAAACTGTTTTTT	CASSPQSHPTNEKLFF
NA	NA	TRBJ2-7	TRBV12-3/TRBV12-4	TGTGCCAGCAGCCTCGAGGGCGGAGCGAGGAACGAGCAGTACTTC	CASSLEGGARNEQYF
few	TRBD2	TRBJ2-4	TRBV24-1	TGTGCCCCCGCTCCGATGGCTAGCGGTGCCAAAAACATTCAGTACTTC	CAPAPMASGAKNIQYF
NA	TRBD1	TRBJ1-1	TRBV20-1	TGCAGTGCCATATCCAGGGGGTTGGGACGAAACACTGAAGCTTTCTTT	CSAISRGLGRNTEAFF
NA	NA	TRBJ2-7	TRBV9	TGTGCCAGCAGCGGATACGGTTACGAGCAGTACTTC	CASSGYGYEQYF
NA	NA	TRBJ2-1	TRBV27	TGTGCCAGCAGTTTAGGGACCCTCTACAATGAGCAGTTCTTC	CASSLGTLYNEQFF
NA	TRBD2	TRBJ2-3	TRBV7-2	TGTGCCAGCAGCTCCGGGACTAGCGGCACAGATACGCAGTATTTT	CASSSGTSGTDTQYF
NA	NA	TRBJ2-7	TRBV6-5	TGTGCCAGCAGTCGGGGCTTTACCGAGCAGTACTTC	CASSRGFTEQYF
NA	TRBD1	TRBJ2-3	TRBV7-2	TGTGCCAGCAGCCGGGACAGGGGGAGCGTTACGCAGTATTTT	CASSRDRGSVTQYF
NA	TRBD2	TRBJ2-7	TRBV4-2	TGTGCCAGCAGCCCTAGCGGGAGGGGGTTCTACGAGCAGTACTTC	CASSPSGRGFYEQYF
few	NA	TRBJ2-3	TRBV2	TGTGCCAGCAGTGAAACCACAGATACGCAGTATTTT	CASSETTDTQYF
few	NA	TRBJ2-6	TRBV7-2	TGTGCCAGCAGCACCAGCACTGGGGCCAACGTCCTGACTTTC	CASSTSTGANVLTF